This T cell receptor (beta chain) came from a study of response to subunit inactivated influenza vaccine. Study results and limitations: The authors suggested that every seasonal influenza vaccination recruits few new T cells.

Details on this clonotype: Its antigen is as yet unknown.

CDR3 size: 12 residues. Trimming left V 6 bases short and J 0 bases short, with 6 bases between. Germline V gene lookup returns CDR1 MNHEY and CDR2 SVGEGT. TCRdb called the RT-PCR reads again in MiXCR, with one record for every CDR3 protein. This table holds roughly 780,000 distinct CDR3 sequences, approximately 17% found once. The V gene is TRBV6-2 or TRBV6-3, the J gene TRBJ2-7; D unclear. Here the sequenced sample was PBMCs from blood, taken about 5 days after vaccination. This clonotype originated in a man aged 50 or older who received an inactivated influenza vaccine. CDR3 in DNA: TGTGCCAGCAGAACGATCTCCTACGAGCAGTACTTC. This codes for CASRTISYEQYF.